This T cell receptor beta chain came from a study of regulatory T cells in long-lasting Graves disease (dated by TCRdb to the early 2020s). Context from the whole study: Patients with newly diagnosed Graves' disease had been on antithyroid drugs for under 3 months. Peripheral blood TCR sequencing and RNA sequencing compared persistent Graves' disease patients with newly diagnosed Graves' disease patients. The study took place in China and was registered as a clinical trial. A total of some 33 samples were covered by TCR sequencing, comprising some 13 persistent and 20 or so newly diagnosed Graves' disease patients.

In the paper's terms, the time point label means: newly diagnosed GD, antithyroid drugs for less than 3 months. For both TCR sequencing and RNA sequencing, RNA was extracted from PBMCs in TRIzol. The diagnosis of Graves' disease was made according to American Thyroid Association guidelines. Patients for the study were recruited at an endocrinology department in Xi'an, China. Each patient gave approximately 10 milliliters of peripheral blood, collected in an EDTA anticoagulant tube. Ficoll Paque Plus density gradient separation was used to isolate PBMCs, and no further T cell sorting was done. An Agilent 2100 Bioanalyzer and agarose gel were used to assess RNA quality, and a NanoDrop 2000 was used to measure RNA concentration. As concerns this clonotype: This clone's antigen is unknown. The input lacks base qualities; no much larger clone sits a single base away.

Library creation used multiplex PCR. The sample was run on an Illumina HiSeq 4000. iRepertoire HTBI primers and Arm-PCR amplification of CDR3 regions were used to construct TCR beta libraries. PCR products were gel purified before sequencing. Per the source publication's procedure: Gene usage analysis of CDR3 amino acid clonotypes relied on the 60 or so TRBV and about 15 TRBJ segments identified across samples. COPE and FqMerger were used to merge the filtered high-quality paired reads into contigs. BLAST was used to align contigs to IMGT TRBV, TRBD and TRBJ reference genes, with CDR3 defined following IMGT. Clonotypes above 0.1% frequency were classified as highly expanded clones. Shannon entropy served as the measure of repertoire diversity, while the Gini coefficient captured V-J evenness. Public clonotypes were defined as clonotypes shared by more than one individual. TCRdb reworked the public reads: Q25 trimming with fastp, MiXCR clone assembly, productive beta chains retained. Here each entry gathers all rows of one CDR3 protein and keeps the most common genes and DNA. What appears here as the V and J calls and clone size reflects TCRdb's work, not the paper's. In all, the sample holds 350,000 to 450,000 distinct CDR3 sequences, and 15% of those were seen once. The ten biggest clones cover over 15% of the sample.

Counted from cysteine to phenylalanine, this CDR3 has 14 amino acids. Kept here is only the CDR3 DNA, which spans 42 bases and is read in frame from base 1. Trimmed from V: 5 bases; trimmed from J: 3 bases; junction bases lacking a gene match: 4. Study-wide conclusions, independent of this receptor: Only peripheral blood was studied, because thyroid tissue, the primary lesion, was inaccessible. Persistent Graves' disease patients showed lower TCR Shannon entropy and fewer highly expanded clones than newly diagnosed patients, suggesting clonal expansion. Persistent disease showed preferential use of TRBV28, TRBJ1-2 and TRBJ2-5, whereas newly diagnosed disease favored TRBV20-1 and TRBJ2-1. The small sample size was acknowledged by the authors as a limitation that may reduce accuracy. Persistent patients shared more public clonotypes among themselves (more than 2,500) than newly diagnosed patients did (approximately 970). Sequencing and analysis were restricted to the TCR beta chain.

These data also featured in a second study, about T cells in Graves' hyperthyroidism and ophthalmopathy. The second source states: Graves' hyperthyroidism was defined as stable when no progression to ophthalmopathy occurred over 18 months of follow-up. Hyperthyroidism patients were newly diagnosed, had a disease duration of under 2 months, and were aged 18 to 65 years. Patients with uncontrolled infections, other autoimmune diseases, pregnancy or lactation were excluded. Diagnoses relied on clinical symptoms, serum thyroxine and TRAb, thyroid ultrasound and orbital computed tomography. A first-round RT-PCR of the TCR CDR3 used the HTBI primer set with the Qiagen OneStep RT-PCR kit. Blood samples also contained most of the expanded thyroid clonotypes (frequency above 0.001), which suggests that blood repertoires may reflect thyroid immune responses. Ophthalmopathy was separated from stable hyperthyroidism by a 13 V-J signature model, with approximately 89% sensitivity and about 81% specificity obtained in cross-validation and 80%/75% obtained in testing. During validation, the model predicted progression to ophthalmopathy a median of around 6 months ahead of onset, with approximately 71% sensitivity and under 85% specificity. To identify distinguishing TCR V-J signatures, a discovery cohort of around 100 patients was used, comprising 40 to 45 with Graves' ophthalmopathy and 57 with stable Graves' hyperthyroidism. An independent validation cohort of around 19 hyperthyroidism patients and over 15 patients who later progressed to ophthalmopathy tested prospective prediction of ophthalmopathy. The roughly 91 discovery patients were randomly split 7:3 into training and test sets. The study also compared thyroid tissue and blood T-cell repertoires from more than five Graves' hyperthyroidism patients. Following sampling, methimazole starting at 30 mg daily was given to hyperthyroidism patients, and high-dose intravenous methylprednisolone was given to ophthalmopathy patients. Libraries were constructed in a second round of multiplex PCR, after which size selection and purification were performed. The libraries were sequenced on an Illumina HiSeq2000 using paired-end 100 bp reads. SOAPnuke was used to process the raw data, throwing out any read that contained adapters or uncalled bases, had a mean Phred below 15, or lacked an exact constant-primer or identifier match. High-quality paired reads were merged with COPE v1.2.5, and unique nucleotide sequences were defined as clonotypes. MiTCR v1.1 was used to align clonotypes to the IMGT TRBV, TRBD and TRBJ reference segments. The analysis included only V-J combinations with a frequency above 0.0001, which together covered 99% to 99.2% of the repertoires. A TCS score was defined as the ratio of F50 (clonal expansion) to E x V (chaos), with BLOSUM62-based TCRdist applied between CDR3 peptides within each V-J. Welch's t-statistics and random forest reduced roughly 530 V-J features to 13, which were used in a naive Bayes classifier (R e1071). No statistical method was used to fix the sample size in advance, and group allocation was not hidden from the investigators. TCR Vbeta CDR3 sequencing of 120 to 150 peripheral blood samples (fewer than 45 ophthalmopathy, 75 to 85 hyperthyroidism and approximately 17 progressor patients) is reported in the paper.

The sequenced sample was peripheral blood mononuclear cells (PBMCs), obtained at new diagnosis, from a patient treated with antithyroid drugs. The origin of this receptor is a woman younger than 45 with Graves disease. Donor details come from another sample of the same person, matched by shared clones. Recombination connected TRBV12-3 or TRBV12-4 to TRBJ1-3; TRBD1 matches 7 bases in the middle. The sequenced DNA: TGTGCCAGCAGTACAAGACAGGGTGGAAACACCATATATTTT. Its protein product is CASSTRQGGNTIYF.